This T cell receptor beta chain was obtained from a study of blood T cell repertoires in COVID-19. Sequenced by immunoSEQ multiplex PCR; TCRdb stores in-frame clones only, minus some. The sample includes 230,000 or so clones, around 90% seen only once; the top ten take roughly 14%. This clone appeared once. Germline V gene sequence: CDR1 MNHEY, CDR2 SVGEGT. This CDR3 is built from 17 residues. Trimming removed 5 bases at V and 4 bases at J, with 23 bases between. Sequencing was done on a sample of PBMCs or T cells enriched from blood (not recorded which). The chain carries TRBV6-2 or TRBV6-3 and TRBJ1-1, with TRBD1 as a possible D gene (5 bases). This receptor was identified in a woman between 45 and 65 years old with acute COVID-19. Written as DNA, the CDR3 is TGTGCCAGCAGTGACATAATCCAAGGGACTAGGGGCACTGAAGCTTTCTTT. This codes for CASSDIIQGTRGTEAFF.